One and the same sample provided the 8 T cell receptor beta chains below, sequenced in a study of cytomegalovirus exposure and HLA in healthy donors. Profiling relied on immunoSEQ multiplex PCR, and the TCRdb table lists in-frame clones only, not all of them. The sample has roughly 170,000 clones; 80% to 85% are singletons. Material: PBMCs. Receptor source: a woman between 18 and 29 years old in good health and CMV-seropositive.

This chain uses TRBV11-1 with TRBJ2-5; 8 bases match TRBD1. CDR1 and CDR2 from the germline V gene are SGHAT and FQDESV (reference sequence). The CDR3 consists of 16 residues. With V trimmed by 2 bases and J by 4 bases, 9 bases remained unmatched. CDR3: CASSLPPQGAGETQYF. The CDR3 DNA is TGTGCCAGCAGCTTACCCCCCCAGGGGGCAGGAGAGACCCAGTACTTC.

V and J are TRBV30 and TRBJ2-1; perhaps TRBD2 as D (6 bases). V dropped 7 bases and J dropped 2 bases, with 21 bases sitting between them. This CDR3 contains 16 residues. CDR1 GTSNPN and CDR2 SVGIG come from the germline V gene (reference sequence). This chain's CDR3 is CASYHPMGGAYNEQFF. The CDR3 nucleotides read TGTGCCTCTTACCACCCAATGGGCGGGGCCTACAATGAGCAGTTCTTC.

The J gene is TRBJ2-6, the V gene TRBV27, with a tentative D call TRBD2 (6 bases). CDR1 MNHEY and CDR2 SMNVEV come from the germline V gene (reference sequence). Trimming removed 4 bases at V and 0 bases at J, with 19 bases between. This CDR3 comprises 19 residues. The CDR3 DNA reads TGTGCCAGCAGTTATGCCGCGGGACGTACGATCTCTGGGGCCAACGTCCTGACTTTC. Its translation: CASSYAAGRTISGANVLTF.

This chain joins TRBV7-6 and TRBJ1-1, with a tentative D call TRBD1 (5 bases). Germline lookup yields CDR1 SGHVS and CDR2 FNYEAQ. Trimming shortened V by 5 bases and J by 4 bases, and 14 bases separated the two germline ends. The CDR3 contains 14 residues. CDR3 protein: CASSPGGVSTEAFF. CDR3 DNA: TGTGCCAGCAGCCCAGGAGGGGTGAGCACTGAAGCTTTCTTT.

The chain carries TRBV2 and TRBJ1-1; D is undetermined. The CDR3 has 13 amino acids. Trimming took off 4 bases at V and 6 bases at J, with 12 bases between the two ends. The germline CDR1 and CDR2 sequences are SNHLY and FYNNEI. CDR3 nucleotide sequence: TGTGCCAGCAGTGTTGTTTACGGGGCTGAAGCTTTCTTT. Residues: CASSVVYGAEAFF.

This chain connects TRBV9 to TRBJ1-2; possible D gene TRBD1, 5 bases. The CDR3 sequence is 12 residues long. Looked up from germline, CDR1 is SGDLS and CDR2 is YYNGEE. The ends were cut back, 4 bases at V and 8 bases at J, with 12 bases in the middle. The CDR3 coding sequence is TGTGCCAGCAGCCCAAGTGGGGGGGGCTACACCTTC. Translation: CASSPSGGGYTF.

CDR3 DNA sequence: TGTGCTAGCACAGAGGGCTCTCTACCCTATGGCTACACCTTC. Residues: CASTEGSLPYGYTF. This sequence joins TRBV12-5 and TRBJ1-2; D not resolved. Trimming pared 9 bases from V and 4 bases from J, leaving 18 bases between. Germline V CDR1 and CDR2: LGHNT, FRNRAP. This CDR3 has 14 amino acids.

Only a few counts were recorded for this clone. The chain couples TRBV5-6 to TRBJ2-7; D is perhaps TRBD1 (5 bases). V lost 0 bases and J lost 4, with 14 bases in between. This CDR3 has 15 residues. Germline lookup yields CDR1 SGHDT and CDR2 YYEEEE. The CDR3 spells CASSLGQTTIYEQYF. The CDR3 DNA sequence: TGTGCCAGCAGCTTGGGACAGACAACAATTTACGAGCAGTACTTC.